A selection of T cell receptor beta chains follows, all from one sample in a study of cytomegalovirus exposure and HLA in healthy donors. Sequenced by immunoSEQ multiplex PCR; TCRdb stores in-frame clones only, minus some. The sample consists of 200,000 or so clones, roughly 84% of them appearing once. Specimen: PBMCs. All receptors derive from a woman between 18 and 29 years old in good health and CMV-seropositive. Each CDR3 is given with its conserved first and last residue. Clone size is shown for a subset of rows, as once, few, many or a class of expanded clone.

v_call	j_call	clone_size	cdr3_length	cdr3_aa
TRBV11-2	TRBJ2-7	NA	15	CASSLEAGRTYEQYF
TRBV13	TRBJ2-1	NA	14	CASSIAGDYNEQFF
TRBV7-8	TRBJ2-7	few	14	CASSSREGRTEQYF
TRBV9	TRBJ2-1	NA	18	CASSLGDKRGYDNNEQFF
TRBV2	TRBJ2-5	NA	18	CASRRTGTSGTSGGTQYF
TRBV5-1	TRBJ2-1	NA	14	CASSYRQVEDEQFF
TRBV10-3	TRBJ2-4	NA	14	CAISEAGGKGIQYF
TRBV18	TRBJ1-2	NA	14	CASVYNRDNYGYTF
TRBV7-7	TRBJ2-7	once	15	CASSLMPGLSYEQYF
TRBV6-1	TRBJ2-7	NA	14	CASSEGAHIYEQYF
TRBV7-9	TRBJ2-3	NA	16	CASSSTGTFSTDTQYF
TRBV9	TRBJ1-2	NA	16	CASSAEGQAINYGYTF
TRBV4-1	TRBJ1-2	NA	14	CASSQAAGDYGYTF
TRBV9	TRBJ2-2	NA	15	CASSVVGLRTGELFF
TRBV6-5	TRBJ1-3	NA	11	CASTRGNTIYF
TRBV28	TRBJ2-7	NA	13	CASSLVNRGLEYF
TRBV9	TRBJ2-2	NA	15	CASSVDRAGTGELFF
TRBV14	TRBJ2-1	NA	15	CASSRRGGGAYEQFF
TRBV28	TRBJ1-4	NA	15	CASSVIQGIREKLFF
TRBV7-7	TRBJ2-1	NA	13	CASSQTQGNEQFF
TRBV19	TRBJ1-5	NA	14	CASSLWGGNQPQHF
TRBV4-1	TRBJ2-7	once	16	CASSQEGTGVTYEQYF
TRBV5-1	TRBJ2-7	NA	14	CASLPGTGAYEQYF
TRBV9	TRBJ2-1	NA	13	CASSPPGDIEQFF
TRBV7-9	TRBJ2-7	NA	16	CASSSSRTSGSYEQYF
TRBV9	TRBJ2-3	NA	16	CASSNGTGGGTDTQYF
TRBV5-6	TRBJ2-7	NA	15	CASSLVGLAAVEQYF
TRBV19	TRBJ1-5	NA	12	CASSIPNQPQHF
TRBV29-1	TRBJ1-1	once	18	CSVEGVHRVGVVDTEAFF
TRBV7-2	TRBJ2-7	NA	16	CASSLGGGRAYYEQYF
TRBV29-1	TRBJ2-3	NA	14	CSALGGSSTDTQYF
TRBV7-9	TRBJ1-2	NA	11	CASSTSGGYTF
TRBV10-3	TRBJ1-1	NA	14	CAISAGTGSTEAFF
TRBV4-1	TRBJ1-2	few	11	CASREGYGYTF
TRBV7-8	TRBJ2-2	NA	17	CASSLGLSGTGTGELFF
TRBV19	TRBJ2-3	NA	15	CASSVTGGRGDTQYF
TRBV5-1	TRBJ2-5	NA	15	CASSSGGGREETQYF
TRBV18	TRBJ2-1	NA	15	CASSLASGRYNEQFF
TRBV29-1	TRBJ2-7	NA	14	CSAEGGALSYEQYF
TRBV4-1	TRBJ1-5	NA	15	CASSQDLRGRQPQHF
TRBV30	TRBJ2-1	NA	14	CAWRVAGEVYEQFF
TRBV27	TRBJ2-7	NA	16	CATWTSGAESSYEQYF
TRBV28	TRBJ1-5	NA	11	CASSINQPQHF
TRBV5-5	TRBJ1-2	NA	14	CASKGTGENYGYTF
TRBV7-8	TRBJ1-5	NA	16	CASSPPQGTFNQPQHF
TRBV18	TRBJ2-7	NA	14	CASSGRQGASEQYF